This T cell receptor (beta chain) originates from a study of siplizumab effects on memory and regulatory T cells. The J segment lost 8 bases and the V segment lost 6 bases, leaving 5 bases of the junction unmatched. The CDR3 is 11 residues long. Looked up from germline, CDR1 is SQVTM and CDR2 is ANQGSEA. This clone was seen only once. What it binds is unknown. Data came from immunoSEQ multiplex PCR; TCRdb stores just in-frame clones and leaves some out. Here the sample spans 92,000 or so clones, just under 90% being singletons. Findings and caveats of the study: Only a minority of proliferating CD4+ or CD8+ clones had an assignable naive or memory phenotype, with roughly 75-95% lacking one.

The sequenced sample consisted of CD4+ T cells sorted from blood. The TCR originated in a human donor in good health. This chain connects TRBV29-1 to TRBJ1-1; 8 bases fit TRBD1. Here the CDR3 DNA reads TGCAGCGTGCACAGGGGGTCCGAAGCTTTCTTT. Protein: CSVHRGSEAFF.